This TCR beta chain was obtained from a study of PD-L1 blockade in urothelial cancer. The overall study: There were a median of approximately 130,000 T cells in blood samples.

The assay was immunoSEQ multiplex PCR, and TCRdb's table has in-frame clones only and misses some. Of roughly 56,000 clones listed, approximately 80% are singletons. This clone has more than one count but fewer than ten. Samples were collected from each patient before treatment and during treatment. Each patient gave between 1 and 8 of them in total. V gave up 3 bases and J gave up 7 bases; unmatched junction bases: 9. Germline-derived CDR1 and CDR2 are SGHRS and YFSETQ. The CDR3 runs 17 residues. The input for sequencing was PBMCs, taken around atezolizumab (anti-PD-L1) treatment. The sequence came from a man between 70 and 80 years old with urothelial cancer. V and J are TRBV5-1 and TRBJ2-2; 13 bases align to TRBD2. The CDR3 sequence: CASSSKRTSGRIGELFF. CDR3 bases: TGCGCCAGCAGCTCAAAAAGGACTAGCGGGAGAATCGGGGAGCTGTTTTTT. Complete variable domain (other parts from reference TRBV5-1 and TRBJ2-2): KAGVTQTPRYLIKTRGQQVTLSCSPISGHRSVSWYQQTPGQGLQFLFEYFSETQRNKGNFPGRFSGRQFSNSRSEMNVSTLELGDSALYLCASSSKRTSGRIGELFFGEGSRLTVL.